This T cell receptor beta chain was identified in a study of blood T cell repertoires in COVID-19. Looking at the study overall: Sites across the United States, Italy and Spain contributed samples from acute and convalescent COVID-19. PBMCs, B-cell-depleted T cells, or T cells provided the cDNA or gDNA that made up the material.

Original handling: Reference gene primer amplification gave nucleated cell count estimates. Produced via immunoSEQ multiplex PCR; TCRdb's table is partial and in-frame only. The V and J calls and the clone size are those of that table, but D and trimming were determined from the DNA. The data contain about 300,000 clones, around nine tenths of them singletons. Germline V gene data show CDR1 as MNHNY and CDR2 as SVGAGI (reference sequence). This CDR3 comprises 12 residues. Between the trimmed V and J ends, which lost 5 bases and 3 bases, there was a span of 7 bases. The sequence was collected from a man between 65 and 80 years old with acute or convalescent COVID-19. The sequenced material came from peripheral blood. This chain uses TRBV6-6 with TRBJ1-1, with D perhaps TRBD1 (5 bases). This chain's CDR3 is CASSLQDTEAFF. CDR3 sequence (DNA): TGTGCCAGCAGTCTACAGGACACTGAAGCTTTCTTT.